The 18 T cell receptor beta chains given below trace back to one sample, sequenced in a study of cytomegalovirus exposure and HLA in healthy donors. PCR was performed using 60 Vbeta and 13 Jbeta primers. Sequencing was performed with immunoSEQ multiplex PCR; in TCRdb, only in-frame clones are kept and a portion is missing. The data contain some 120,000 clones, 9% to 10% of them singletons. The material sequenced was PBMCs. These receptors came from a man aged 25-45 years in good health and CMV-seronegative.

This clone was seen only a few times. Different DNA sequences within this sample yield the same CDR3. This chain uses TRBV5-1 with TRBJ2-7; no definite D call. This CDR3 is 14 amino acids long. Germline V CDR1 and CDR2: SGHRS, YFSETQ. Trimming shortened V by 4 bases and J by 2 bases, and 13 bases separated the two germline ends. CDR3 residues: CASSPRQAPYEQYF. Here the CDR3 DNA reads TGCGCCAGCAGCCCCCGGCAGGCCCCCTACGAGCAGTACTTC.

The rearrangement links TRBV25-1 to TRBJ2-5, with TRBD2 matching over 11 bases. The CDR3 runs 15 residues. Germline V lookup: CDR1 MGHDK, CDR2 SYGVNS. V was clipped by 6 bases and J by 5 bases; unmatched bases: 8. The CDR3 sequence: CASSGLAGGEETQYF. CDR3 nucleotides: TGTGCCAGCAGCGGACTAGCGGGCGGGGAGGAGACCCAGTACTTC. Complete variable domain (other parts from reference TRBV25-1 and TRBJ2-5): EADIYQTPRYLVIGTGKKITLECSQTMGHDKMYWYQQDPGMELHLIHYSYGVNSTEKGDLSSESTVSRIRTEHFPLTLESARPSHTSQYLCASSGLAGGEETQYFGPGTRLLVL.

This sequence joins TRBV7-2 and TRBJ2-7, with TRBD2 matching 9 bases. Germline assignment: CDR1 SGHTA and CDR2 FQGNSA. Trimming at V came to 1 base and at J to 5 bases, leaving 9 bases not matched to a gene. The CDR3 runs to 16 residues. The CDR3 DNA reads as TGTGCCAGCAGCTTAGAGGGGGCGGGAGGGCCCAACGAGCAGTACTTC. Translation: CASSLEGAGGPNEQYF.

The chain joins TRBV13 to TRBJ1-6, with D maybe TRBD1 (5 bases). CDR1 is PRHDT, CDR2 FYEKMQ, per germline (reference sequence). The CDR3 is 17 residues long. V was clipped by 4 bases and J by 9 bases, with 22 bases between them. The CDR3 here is CASSYTQQVPGGSPLHF. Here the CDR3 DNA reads TGTGCCAGCAGCTATACCCAACAGGTTCCCGGGGGTTCACCCCTCCACTTT.

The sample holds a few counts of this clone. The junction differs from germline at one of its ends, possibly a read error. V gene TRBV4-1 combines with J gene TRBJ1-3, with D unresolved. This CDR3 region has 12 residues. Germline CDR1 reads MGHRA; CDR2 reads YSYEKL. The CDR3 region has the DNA TGCGCCAGCAGGTCCAGGAACGGACTTCGACATTTT. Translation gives CASRSRNGLRHF.

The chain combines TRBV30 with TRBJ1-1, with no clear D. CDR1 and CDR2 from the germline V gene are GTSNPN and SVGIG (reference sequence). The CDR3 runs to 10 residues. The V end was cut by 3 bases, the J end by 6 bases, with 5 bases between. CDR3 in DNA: TGTGCCTGGAGCTCCGCTGAAGCTTTCTTT. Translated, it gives CAWSSAEAFF.

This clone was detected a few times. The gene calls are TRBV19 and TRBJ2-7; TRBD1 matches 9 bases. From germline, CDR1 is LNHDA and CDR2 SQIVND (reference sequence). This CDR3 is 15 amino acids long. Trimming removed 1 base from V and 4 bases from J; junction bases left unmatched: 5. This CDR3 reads CASSIADRGPYEQYF. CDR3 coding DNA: TGTGCCAGTAGTATAGCGGACAGGGGTCCTTACGAGCAGTACTTC.

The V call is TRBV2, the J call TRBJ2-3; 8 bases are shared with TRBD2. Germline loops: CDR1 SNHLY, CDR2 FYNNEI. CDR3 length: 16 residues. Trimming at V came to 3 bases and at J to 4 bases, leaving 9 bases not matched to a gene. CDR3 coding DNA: TGTGCCAGCAGTGAGATTTACGGGAGGGCTTCAGATACGCAGTATTTT. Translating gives CASSEIYGRASDTQYF.

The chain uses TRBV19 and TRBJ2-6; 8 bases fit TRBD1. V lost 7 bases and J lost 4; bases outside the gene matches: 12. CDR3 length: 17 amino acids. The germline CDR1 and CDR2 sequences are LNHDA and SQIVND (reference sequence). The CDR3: CASTTDRDPSGANVLTF. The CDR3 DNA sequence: TGTGCCAGTACCACGGACAGGGATCCTTCGGGGGCCAACGTCCTGACTTTC.

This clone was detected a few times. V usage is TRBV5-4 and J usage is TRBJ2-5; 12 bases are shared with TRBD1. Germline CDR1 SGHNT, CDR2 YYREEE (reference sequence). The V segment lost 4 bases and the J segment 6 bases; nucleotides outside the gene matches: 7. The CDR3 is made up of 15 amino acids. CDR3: CASSPGTGGLKTQYF. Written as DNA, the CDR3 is TGTGCCAGCAGCCCGGGGACAGGGGGCCTCAAGACCCAGTACTTC.

This CDR3 is CASTYRGYNEKLFF. The CDR3 nucleotides read TGTGCCAGCACCTACAGGGGATACAATGAAAAACTGTTTTTT. This chain links TRBV2 with TRBJ1-4, with 7 bases matching TRBD1. CDR1 is SNHLY and CDR2 is FYNNEI in the germline V gene. The V and J ends lost 7 bases and 5 bases, in that order; junction bases with no gene match: 7. CDR3 length equals 14 residues.

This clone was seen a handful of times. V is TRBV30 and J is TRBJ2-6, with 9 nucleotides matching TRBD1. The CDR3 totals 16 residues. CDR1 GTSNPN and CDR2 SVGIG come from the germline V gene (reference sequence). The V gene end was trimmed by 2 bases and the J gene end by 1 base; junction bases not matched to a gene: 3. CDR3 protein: CAWSHRGLSGANVLTF. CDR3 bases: TGTGCCTGGAGTCACAGGGGGCTATCTGGGGCCAACGTCCTGACTTTC.

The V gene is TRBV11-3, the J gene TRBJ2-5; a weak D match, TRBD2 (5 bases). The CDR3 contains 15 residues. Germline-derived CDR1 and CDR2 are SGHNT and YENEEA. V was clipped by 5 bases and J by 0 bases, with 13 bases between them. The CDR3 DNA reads TGTGCCAGCAGCCACTGGGGTAGCGACCAAGAGACCCAGTACTTC. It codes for CASSHWGSDQETQYF. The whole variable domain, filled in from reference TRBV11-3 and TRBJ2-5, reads EAGVVQSPRYKIIEKKQPVAFWCNPISGHNTLYWYLQNLGQGPELLIRYENEEAVDDSQLPKDRFSAERLKGVDSTLKIQPAELGDSAVYLCASSHWGSDQETQYFGPGTRLLVL.

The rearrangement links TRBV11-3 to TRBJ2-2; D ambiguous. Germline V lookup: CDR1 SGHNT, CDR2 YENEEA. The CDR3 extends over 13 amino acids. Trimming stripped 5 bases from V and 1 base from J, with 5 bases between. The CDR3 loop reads CASSGRNTGELFF. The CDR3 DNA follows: TGTGCCAGCAGCGGCAGGAACACCGGGGAGCTGTTTTTT.

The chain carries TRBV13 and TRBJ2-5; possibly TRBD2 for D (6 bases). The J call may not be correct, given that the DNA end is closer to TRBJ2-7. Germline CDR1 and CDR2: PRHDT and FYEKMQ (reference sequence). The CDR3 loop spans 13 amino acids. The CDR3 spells CASSFGSSYEQYF. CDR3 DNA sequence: TGTGCCAGCAGCTTCGGGAGTTCCTACGAGCAGTACTTC.

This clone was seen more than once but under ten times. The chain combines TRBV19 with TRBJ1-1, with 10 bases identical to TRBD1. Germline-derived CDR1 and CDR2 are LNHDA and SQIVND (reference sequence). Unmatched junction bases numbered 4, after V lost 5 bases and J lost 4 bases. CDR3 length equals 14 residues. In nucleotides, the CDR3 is TGTGCCAGTAGTTCCCGGACAGGGGGCACTGAAGCTTTCTTT. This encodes CASSSRTGGTEAFF.

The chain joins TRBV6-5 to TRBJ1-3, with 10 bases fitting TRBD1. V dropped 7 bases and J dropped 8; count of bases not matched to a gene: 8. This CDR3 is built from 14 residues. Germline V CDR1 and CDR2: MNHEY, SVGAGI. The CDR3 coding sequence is TGTGCCAGCATCCAACCCGGGACAGGGGACACCATATATTTT. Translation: CASIQPGTGDTIYF.

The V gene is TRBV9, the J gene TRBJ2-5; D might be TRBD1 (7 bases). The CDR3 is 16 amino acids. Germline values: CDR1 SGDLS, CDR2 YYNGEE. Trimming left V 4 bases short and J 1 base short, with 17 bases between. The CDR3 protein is CASSITGGQRQETQYF. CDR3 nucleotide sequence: TGTGCCAGCAGCATCACCGGGGGACAGCGCCAAGAGACCCAGTACTTC.